This TCR beta chain was captured in a study of blood T cell repertoires in COVID-19. Study overall: PBMCs, B-cell-depleted T cells, or T cells provided the cDNA or gDNA that made up the material.

Profiling relied on immunoSEQ multiplex PCR, and the TCRdb table lists in-frame clones only, not all of them. In the table there are roughly 86,000 clones, around 81% of which are singletons. This clonotype originated in a man between 45 and 60 years old who had recovered from COVID-19. The sequencing sample was made of peripheral blood.

CDR3 in DNA: TGTGCCAGCAGCTTGGAAAGGACTAGTATAGTGTCAGATACGCAGTATTTT. Its protein is CASSLERTSIVSDTQYF. This chain joins TRBV5-4 and TRBJ2-3, with TRBD2 matching over 7 bases. This CDR3 is 17 amino acids long. V shed 0 bases, J shed 4 bases, and the junction held 11 bases outside the gene matches. From germline, CDR1 is SGHNT and CDR2 YYREEE (reference sequence).